The rows below give T cell receptor beta chains drawn from one sample of a study of T cell repertoires in cytomegalovirus infection. TCRdb independently ran MiXCR on the reads; one entry per CDR3 protein. The data hold roughly 230,000 distinct CDR3 sequences, with over 15% observed a single time. Sequencing used CD8+ T cells from PBMCs. These receptors all stem from a human donor in good health (CMV status not recorded). Some clones in this sample may be carry-over from other donors' samples. Both conserved end residues are part of each CDR3. D genes are given only for firm matches. For some rows the clone size is stated as once, few or many, or as a class when expanded; others skip it.

clone_size: many; d_call: .; j_call: TRBJ1-1; v_call: TRBV11-2; cdr3_aa: CASSLTATGPNTEAFF; cdr3_nt: TGTGCCAGCAGCCTGACCGCGACAGGCCCGAACACTGAAGCTTTCTTT
clone_size: few; d_call: TRBD2; j_call: TRBJ2-1; v_call: TRBV6-6; cdr3_aa: CASSYSMLAGYNEQFF; cdr3_nt: TGTGCCAGCAGTTACTCGATGCTAGCGGGGTACAATGAGCAGTTCTTC
clone_size: .; d_call: .; j_call: TRBJ1-5; v_call: TRBV5-5; cdr3_aa: CASSFEVAGWPQHF; cdr3_nt: TGTGCCAGCAGCTTTGAGGTGGCAGGGTGGCCCCAGCATTTT
clone_size: many; d_call: .; j_call: TRBJ1-5; v_call: TRBV6-1; cdr3_aa: CASRADSGQPQHF; cdr3_nt: TGTGCCAGCAGAGCCGACAGTGGACAGCCCCAGCATTTT
clone_size: many; d_call: .; j_call: TRBJ2-5; v_call: TRBV6-2/TRBV6-3; cdr3_aa: CASSSGEPQWYF; cdr3_nt: TGTGCCAGCAGTTCAGGAGAGCCCCAGTGGTACTTC
clone_size: many; d_call: .; j_call: TRBJ2-1; v_call: TRBV7-9; cdr3_aa: CASSRLEGGFYNEQFF; cdr3_nt: TGTGCCAGCAGCCGACTGGAGGGGGGGTTTTACAATGAGCAGTTCTTC
clone_size: many; d_call: .; j_call: TRBJ1-1; v_call: TRBV7-2; cdr3_aa: CASSLGGRSGGRNTEAFF; cdr3_nt: TGTGCCAGCAGCTTAGGAGGGCGGTCGGGGGGACGGAACACTGAAGCTTTCTTT
clone_size: many; d_call: TRBD1; j_call: TRBJ1-4; v_call: TRBV28; cdr3_aa: CASTYTGGGREKLFF; cdr3_nt: TGTGCCAGCACCTACACAGGGGGTGGTAGGGAAAAACTGTTTTTT
clone_size: .; d_call: .; j_call: TRBJ2-1; v_call: TRBV28; cdr3_aa: CASSRAGTDYNEQFF; cdr3_nt: TGTGCCAGCAGTCGAGCCGGGACCGATTACAATGAGCAGTTCTTC
clone_size: .; d_call: TRBD1; j_call: TRBJ1-2; v_call: TRBV20-1; cdr3_aa: CSARHPGQGYGYTF; cdr3_nt: TGCAGTGCTAGACATCCCGGACAGGGCTATGGCTACACCTTC